The 19 T cell receptor beta chains below all came from one sample that was sequenced in a study of cytomegalovirus exposure and HLA in healthy donors. Amplification used 60 Vbeta primers and 13 Jbeta primers. Generated by immunoSEQ multiplex PCR, the TCRdb table keeps only in-frame clones and is missing some. The sample has about 180,000 clones, 60% to 85% seen once. The sequenced sample was PBMCs. The source of these receptors is a man between 40 and 49 years old in good health and CMV-seronegative.

This sequence joins TRBV19 and TRBJ2-7; the D gene is possibly TRBD1 (6 bases). V lost 4 bases and J 6 bases, leaving 22 bases between the germline ends. Germline CDR1 reads LNHDA; CDR2 reads SQIVND (reference sequence). The CDR3 contains 16 residues. CDR3 nucleotides: TGTGCCAGTAGTACCGATGGACAATGGGCCAGGGGCGAGCAGTACTTC. The encoded protein is CASSTDGQWARGEQYF.

The V and J genes are TRBV7-2 and TRBJ2-5; tentatively, D is TRBD2 (7 bases). CDR3 length equals 15 residues. V lost 1 base and J lost 5, with 14 bases in between. CDR1 and CDR2 from the germline V gene are SGHTA and FQGNSA. The chain's CDR3 is CASSLGGGQGETQYF. DNA for the CDR3: TGTGCCAGCAGCTTAGGGGGGGGCCAAGGGGAGACCCAGTACTTC.

This chain connects TRBV5-5 to TRBJ2-7, with unresolved D. Between the trimmed V and J ends, which lost 1 base and 0 bases, there was a span of 11 bases. Per the germline V gene, CDR1 is SGHKS and CDR2 is YYEKEE (reference sequence). The CDR3 is made up of 15 amino acids. CDR3 loop: CASSLNSLSSYEQYF. CDR3 coding DNA: TGTGCCAGCAGCTTGAACAGCCTAAGCTCCTACGAGCAGTACTTC. Together with reference TRBV5-5 and TRBJ2-7, the CDR3 gives the full variable domain: DAGVTQSPTHLIKTRGQQVTLRCSPISGHKSVSWYQQVLGQGPQFIFQYYEKEERGRGNFPDRFSARQFPNYSSELNVNALLLGDSALYLCASSLNSLSSYEQYFGPGTRLTVT.

The chain is built from TRBV6-5 and TRBJ2-5; TRBD2 matches 10 bases. Near its end, the DNA agrees better with TRBJ2-7, so the J call may be wrong. The CDR3 runs 14 residues. Germline V CDR1 and CDR2: MNHEY, SVGAGI. CDR3 amino acids: CASSRTSGGYEQYF. The CDR3 DNA is TGTGCCAGCAGCCGGACTAGCGGCGGCTACGAGCAGTACTTC.

The gene calls are TRBV19 and TRBJ2-5, with 10 bases identical to TRBD1. Germline loops: CDR1 LNHDA, CDR2 SQIVND (reference sequence). This CDR3 spans 18 amino acids. With V trimmed by 7 bases and J by 1 base, 15 bases remained unmatched. The CDR3 coding sequence is TGTGCCAGTATAGGGTACCGGGTGACAGGGGGCTGCCAAGAGACCCAGTACTTC. This sequence encodes CASIGYRVTGGCQETQYF.

The rearrangement uses TRBV6-5 and TRBJ2-2, with 8 nucleotides matching TRBD1. CDR1 is MNHEY and CDR2 is SVGAGI in the germline V gene. V was pared by 6 bases and J by 5 bases, with 8 bases of the junction left unmatched. The CDR3 is made up of 15 amino acids. The CDR3 bases are TGTGCCAGCAGCTTCAGGGGGCGAGGAACCGGGGAGCTGTTTTTT. Amino acids: CASSFRGRGTGELFF.

This rearrangement joins TRBV9 to TRBJ2-1, with D possibly TRBD1 on 6 matching bases. The V gene's germline CDR1 is SGDLS and CDR2 YYNGEE. V was clipped by 0 bases and J by 0 bases, with 10 bases between them. This CDR3 is 16 amino acids long. The DNA for the CDR3 is TGTGCCAGCAGCGTAGTAGAGGGGGTCTCCTACAATGAGCAGTTCTTC. This codes for CASSVVEGVSYNEQFF.

The V gene is TRBV7-9, the J gene TRBJ2-5; 8 bases match TRBD2. Germline CDR1 SEHNR, CDR2 FQNEAQ (reference sequence). V was pared by 1 base and J by 5 bases, with 6 bases of the junction left unmatched. The CDR3 consists of 15 residues. Here the CDR3 DNA reads TGTGCCAGCAGCTTAGGGCGGGAGGAGGAGGAGACCCAGTACTTC. Translated, it gives CASSLGREEEETQYF.

The chain joins TRBV6-6 to TRBJ2-1; a possible D gene is TRBD1 (5 bases). Germline values: CDR1 MNHNY, CDR2 SVGAGI (reference sequence). Trimming stripped 2 bases from V and 10 bases from J, with 15 bases between. The CDR3 has 14 residues. CDR3 loop: CASSYNTRQNEQFF. CDR3 bases: TGTGCCAGCAGTTACAACACTCGACAGAACGAGCAGTTCTTC.

The rearrangement links TRBV9 to TRBJ1-4; 7 positions match TRBD1. CDR1 is SGDLS, CDR2 YYNGEE, per germline. The CDR3 spans 15 residues. Trimming at V came to 0 bases and at J to 11 bases, leaving 10 bases not matched to a gene. This CDR3 reads CASSVDDRQGEKLFF. CDR3 nucleotide sequence: TGTGCCAGCAGCGTAGACGACCGACAGGGTGAGAAACTGTTTTTT.

This clone showed up many times. The rearrangement joins TRBV4-3 to TRBJ2-7, with 11 positions matching TRBD2. This CDR3 is 15 amino acids long. Germline V gene data show CDR1 as LGHNA and CDR2 as YSLEER. Trimming removed 1 base from V and 3 bases from J; junction bases left unmatched: 2. CDR3 DNA sequence: TGCGCCAGCAGCCAAGGACTAGCGGGGTACTACGAGCAGTACTTC. Protein product: CASSQGLAGYYEQYF.

V is TRBV9 and J is TRBJ2-1, with 8 bases lining up with TRBD2. Germline V gene sequence: CDR1 SGDLS, CDR2 YYNGEE. The CDR3 totals 13 residues. V lost 0 bases and J lost 12; bases outside the gene matches: 5. The CDR3 loop is CASSVAGGRGQFF. The CDR3 DNA is TGTGCCAGCAGCGTAGCGGGGGGGCGAGGGCAGTTCTTC.

Concerning this clone itself: This same CDR3 is encoded by further DNA sequences in the sample. The chain carries TRBV9 and TRBJ2-3; D might be TRBD2 (5 bases). V was clipped by 0 bases and J by 0 bases, with 11 bases between them. Germline V gene sequence: CDR1 SGDLS, CDR2 YYNGEE. CDR3 length: 16 amino acids. The CDR3: CASSVDLARSTDTQYF. The CDR3 region has the DNA TGTGCCAGCAGCGTAGATTTAGCGAGAAGCACAGATACGCAGTATTTT.

The J gene is TRBJ1-2, the V gene TRBV7-2, with a tentative D call TRBD1 (5 bases). V was shortened by 4 bases and J by 5 bases, with 8 bases between the two germline ends. Per the germline V gene, CDR1 is SGHTA and CDR2 is FQGNSA. This CDR3 has 12 amino acids. CDR3 coding DNA: TGTGCCAGCAGCTCCGGGGGGTATGGCTACACCTTC. Its translation is CASSSGGYGYTF.

The chain links TRBV2 to TRBJ2-4; 8 bases align to TRBD1. Germline CDR1 reads SNHLY; CDR2 reads FYNNEI. The length of the CDR3 is 14 residues. The ends lost 6 bases at V and 6 bases at J; junction bases unmatched: 7. CDR3 DNA sequence: TGTGCCAGCAGGACAGGGGACGGGGGAAACATTCAGTACTTC. Translated: CASRTGDGGNIQYF.

In its sample, this clone was seen a few times. The chain joins TRBV18 to TRBJ2-2; tentative D call: TRBD2 (5 bases). Germline loops: CDR1 KGHSH, CDR2 LQKENI. V dropped 1 base and J dropped 0 bases, with 6 bases sitting between them. CDR3 length equals 15 residues. The CDR3: CASSPRAANTGELFF. CDR3 DNA: TGTGCCAGCTCACCACGAGCGGCGAACACCGGGGAGCTGTTTTTT.

The chain uses TRBV18 and TRBJ1-3, with D unclear. Germline values: CDR1 KGHSH, CDR2 LQKENI. V shed 5 bases and J shed 2 bases, with 19 bases lying between them. This CDR3 is 17 amino acids long. The DNA for the CDR3 is TGTGCCAGCTCATCATTACCCACAGAGTCACCTGGAAACACCATATATTTT. It is translated as CASSSLPTESPGNTIYF. The full variable domain, its missing parts supplied by reference TRBV18 and TRBJ1-3, is NAGVMQNPRHLVRRRGQEARLRCSPMKGHSHVYWYRQLPEEGLKFMVYLQKENIIDESGMPKERFSAEFPKEGPSILRIQQVVRGDSAAYFCASSSLPTESPGNTIYFGEGSWLTVV.

This rearrangement joins TRBV4-3 to TRBJ1-1; D ambiguous. From germline, CDR1 is LGHNA and CDR2 YSLEER. The CDR3 is made up of 15 amino acids. Trimming cost V 1 base and J 3 bases, with 12 bases left between them. The CDR3 reads CASSQATWGDTEAFF. CDR3 DNA sequence: TGCGCCAGCAGCCAAGCAACGTGGGGAGACACTGAAGCTTTCTTT.

V gene TRBV15 combines with J gene TRBJ1-1; D not certain. V was shortened by 5 bases and J by 4 bases, with 11 bases between the two germline ends. CDR3 length: 13 amino acids. Germline V gene lookup returns CDR1 LNHNV and CDR2 YYDKDF (reference sequence). CDR3 bases: TGTGCCACCAGCGCAGGTAGCGGCACTGAAGCTTTCTTT. This codes for CATSAGSGTEAFF. Full variable domain (rest looked up from reference TRBV15 and TRBJ1-1): DAMVIQNPRYQVTQFGKPVTLSCSQTLNHNVMYWYQQKSSQAPKLLFHYYDKDFNNEADTPDNFQSRRPNTSFCFLDIRSPGLGDTAMYLCATSAGSGTEAFFGQGTRLTVV.